This paragraph reports one T cell receptor beta chain. Its antigen is currently unknown. The data are from a study of cytomegalovirus exposure and HLA in healthy donors. Study conclusions and caveats: The authors confirmed in vitro that a few CMV-associated chains were specific for CMV antigens. Reports showed the classifier diagnosing cytomegalovirus status with high specificity and sensitivity. It is likely that the observed cluster of highly shared sequence variants was a sequencing artifact.

V lost 4 bases, J lost 5 bases, and 20 bases lay in between. There are 16 residues in the CDR3. Germline CDR1 SEHNR, CDR2 FQNEAQ (reference sequence). The PCR contained 60 Vbeta and 13 Jbeta primers. Per the original data handling: Later work found 80 million or so unique TCR beta chains, with some 11 million shared. Libraries were prepared by immunoSEQ multiplex PCR; TCRdb keeps only in-frame clonotypes and omits some of them. The D gene and trimming were derived from the DNA, and the V and J assignments and clone size from that table. Of roughly 110,000 clones in the sample, roughly 68% are singletons; the top ten hold 2% to 2.5%.

The receptor was derived from a woman aged 25 to 39 in good health and CMV-seronegative. Sequences were obtained from PBMCs. This sequence joins TRBV7-9 and TRBJ1-2, with D possibly matching TRBD1 (5 bases). CDR3 region: CASSSEIGAGGYGYTF. The CDR3 region has the DNA TGTGCCAGCAGCTCGGAAATCGGGGCCGGAGGGTATGGCTACACCTTC.